This record concerns one T cell receptor beta chain sequence. One end of the junction does not line up with germline, which may come from a read error. The CDR3 has 16 residues. CDR1 and CDR2 (germline): SEHNR, FQNEAQ (reference sequence). These data are taken from a study of cytomegalovirus exposure and HLA in healthy donors. Primers included in the PCR were 60 Vbeta and 13 Jbeta primers. Sequencing was performed with immunoSEQ multiplex PCR; in TCRdb, only in-frame clones are kept and a portion is missing. Of 150,000 to 200,000 clones listed, approximately 78% are singletons. The chain combines TRBV7-9 with TRBJ2-5; 10 bases line up with TRBD1. This clonotype was obtained from a girl aged 2-10 years in good health and CMV-seropositive. The material sequenced was PBMCs. CDR3 DNA: TGCGCCGTGGCCGGAGGGACAGGGGTCGGTCAAGAGACCCAGTACTTC. Its protein product is CAVAGGTGVGQETQYF.